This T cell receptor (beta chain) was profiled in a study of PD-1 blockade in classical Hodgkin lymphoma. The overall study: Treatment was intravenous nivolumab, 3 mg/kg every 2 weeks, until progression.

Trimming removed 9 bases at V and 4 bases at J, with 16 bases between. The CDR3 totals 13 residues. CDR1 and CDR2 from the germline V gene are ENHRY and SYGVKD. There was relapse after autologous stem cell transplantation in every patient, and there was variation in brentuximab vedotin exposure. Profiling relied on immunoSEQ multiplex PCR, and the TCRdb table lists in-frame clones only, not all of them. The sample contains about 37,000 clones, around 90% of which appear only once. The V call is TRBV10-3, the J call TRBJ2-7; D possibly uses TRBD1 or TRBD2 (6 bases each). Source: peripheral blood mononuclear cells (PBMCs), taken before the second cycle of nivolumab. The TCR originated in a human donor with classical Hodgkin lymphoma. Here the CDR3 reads CAMGAGRGYEQYF. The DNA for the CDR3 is TGTGCCATGGGGGCGGGGCGCGGGTACGAGCAGTACTTC.